The TCR beta chain described here comes from a study of cytomegalovirus exposure and HLA in healthy donors. Study results and limitations: The study listed some 160 cytomegalovirus-associated TCR beta chains.

V trimming: 0 bases; J trimming: 5 bases; junction bases outside the gene matches: 1. Germline CDR1 is SGHRS and CDR2 is YFSETQ. The CDR3 has 15 amino acids. A word on this clone: Its antigen is not identified. The same CDR3 is also encoded by other DNA sequences in this sample.

The PCR made use of 60 Vbeta and 13 Jbeta primers. Clones were read by immunoSEQ multiplex PCR, and TCRdb kept only the in-frame ones, dropping some. This sample has some 200,000 clones; about four fifths occur once, and the top ten carry over 1.5%. This clonotype originated in a man aged 50 to 59 in good health and CMV-seronegative. Specimen: PBMCs. The chain joins TRBV5-1 to TRBJ2-5, with 13 bases lining up with TRBD2. The CDR3 coding sequence is TGCGCCAGCAGCTTGGGACTAGCGGGGGGTGAGACCCAGTACTTC. Its translation: CASSLGLAGGETQYF.